A selection of T cell receptor beta chains follows, all from one sample in a study of blood T cell repertoires in COVID-19. The assay was immunoSEQ multiplex PCR, and TCRdb's table has in-frame clones only and misses some. The data hold 150,000 to 200,000 clones, with around nine tenths observed a single time. Specimen: peripheral blood. These receptors were taken from a man aged 70-80 years with acute or convalescent COVID-19. Both conserved end residues are part of each CDR3. A D gene is named only where the DNA matches it firmly. A row's size may be missing; if present it is once, few, many or a size class.

size	D	V	J	CDR3	DNA
-	-	TRBV27	TRBJ2-2	CASSLMPGPPGELFF	TGTGCCAGCAGTTTAATGCCAGGTCCCCCCGGGGAGCTGTTTTTT
-	TRBD1	TRBV4-3	TRBJ1-3	CASSPGGGNTIYF	TGCGCCAGCAGCCCAGGGGGAGGAAACACCATATATTTT
-	-	TRBV27	TRBJ2-2	CASSLGTGELFF	TGTGCCAGCAGCCTCGGCACCGGGGAGCTGTTTTTT
-	TRBD2	TRBV19	TRBJ2-2	CASSILAGGPDTGELFF	TGTGCCAGTAGTATCCTAGCGGGAGGGCCTGATACCGGGGAGCTGTTTTTT
-	TRBD1	TRBV19	TRBJ1-6	CASSTTGRRAPLHF	TGTGCCAGTAGCACGACAGGGAGGAGAGCACCCCTCCACTTT
-	-	TRBV28	TRBJ2-7	CASSRHEQYF	TGTGCCAGCAGTCGACATGAGCAGTACTTC
-	-	TRBV6-2/TRBV6-3	TRBJ2-7	CASSYPYYEQYF	TGTGCCAGCAGTTACCCCTACTACGAGCAGTACTTC
-	-	TRBV7-6	TRBJ2-2	CASSRGVTGELFF	TGTGCCAGCAGCCGCGGTGTAACCGGGGAGCTGTTTTTT
-	TRBD1	TRBV28	TRBJ1-4	CASSGGGVGYEKLFF	TGTGCCAGCAGTGGAGGGGGCGTTGGGTATGAAAAACTGTTTTTT
once	-	TRBV5-1	TRBJ2-2	CASSLEIAARELFF	TGCGCCAGCAGCTTGGAGATAGCCGCCCGGGAGCTGTTTTTT
-	TRBD1	TRBV18	TRBJ2-1	CASSSRGTGENEQFF	TGTGCCAGCTCCTCCCGGGGGACAGGAGAAAATGAGCAGTTCTTC
-	-	TRBV9	TRBJ2-7	CASSSQGAPGEQYF	TGTGCCAGCAGCTCTCAAGGGGCTCCCGGCGAGCAGTACTTC
-	-	TRBV7-6	TRBJ2-3	CASSLEGTDTQYF	TGTGCCAGCAGCTTGGAGGGCACAGATACGCAGTATTTT
few	-	TRBV19	TRBJ2-1	CASGGVYNEQFF	TGTGCCAGTGGAGGCGTCTACAATGAGCAGTTCTTC
-	-	TRBV6-5	TRBJ1-1	CASSYLGENTEAFF	TGTGCCAGCAGTTACTTGGGCGAGAACACTGAAGCTTTCTTT
few	-	TRBV10-2	TRBJ1-2	CASSEGDFGNGYTF	TGCGCCAGCAGTGAGGGGGACTTCGGAAATGGCTACACCTTC
-	TRBD1	TRBV5-1	TRBJ2-1	CASSRTGFTNNEQFF	TGCGCCAGCAGCCGGACAGGGTTTACTAACAATGAGCAGTTCTTC
-	-	TRBV30	TRBJ1-3	CAWSGSSGNTIYF	TGTGCCTGGAGCGGGAGCTCTGGAAACACCATATATTTT
-	-	TRBV29-1	TRBJ2-1	CSGGQITYNEQFF	TGCAGCGGCGGACAGATAACCTACAATGAGCAGTTCTTC
-	TRBD2	TRBV7-9	TRBJ2-3	CASSPGTSGRTDTQYF	TGTGCCAGCAGCCCTGGGACTAGCGGTCGCACAGATACGCAGTATTTT
-	-	TRBV6-5	TRBJ2-7	CASSSSQPPTSYEQYF	TGTGCCAGCAGTTCTTCACAGCCTCCCACTTCCTACGAGCAGTACTTC
-	-	TRBV4-1	TRBJ1-4	CASSQAGNRHNEKLFF	TGCGCCAGCAGCCAAGCTGGGAACAGGCACAATGAAAAACTGTTTTTT
-	-	TRBV10-3	TRBJ2-3	CAISEEYPTTDTQYF	TGTGCCATCAGTGAGGAGTATCCTACTACAGATACGCAGTATTTT
-	-	TRBV6-1	TRBJ1-5	CASSDSIPVPQHF	TGTGCCAGCAGTGATAGCATACCAGTGCCCCAGCATTTT
once	-	TRBV6-5	TRBJ1-1	CASSYSGPWTEAFF	TGTGCCAGCAGTTACTCGGGGCCATGGACTGAAGCTTTCTTT
-	TRBD1	TRBV6-2/TRBV6-3	TRBJ2-2	CASSFGRGLSWTGELFF	TGTGCCAGCAGTTTTGGCAGGGGGCTAAGTTGGACCGGGGAGCTGTTTTTT
once	-	TRBV5-1	TRBJ1-2	CASSLGVEGYTF	TGCGCCAGCAGCCTCGGGGTAGAAGGCTACACCTTC
once	TRBD1	TRBV5-1	TRBJ1-1	CASSLGQGPNTEAFF	TGCGCCAGCAGCTTGGGACAGGGCCCGAACACTGAAGCTTTCTTT
-	-	TRBV10-3	TRBJ1-1	CAISESHPDTEAFF	TGTGCCATCAGTGAGTCGCACCCGGACACTGAAGCTTTCTTT
few	TRBD1	TRBV7-3	TRBJ2-7	CASSLGQGRSYEQYF	TGTGCCAGCAGCTTGGGACAGGGTAGGTCCTACGAGCAGTACTTC
-	-	TRBV4-1	TRBJ2-7	CASSLRDTNYYEQYF	TGCGCCAGCAGCCTAAGGGACACCAATTACTACGAGCAGTACTTC
-	-	TRBV4-3	TRBJ2-3	CASSQNHRRSGDTQYF	TGCGCCAGCAGCCAAAACCACCGACGCTCCGGGGATACGCAGTATTTT